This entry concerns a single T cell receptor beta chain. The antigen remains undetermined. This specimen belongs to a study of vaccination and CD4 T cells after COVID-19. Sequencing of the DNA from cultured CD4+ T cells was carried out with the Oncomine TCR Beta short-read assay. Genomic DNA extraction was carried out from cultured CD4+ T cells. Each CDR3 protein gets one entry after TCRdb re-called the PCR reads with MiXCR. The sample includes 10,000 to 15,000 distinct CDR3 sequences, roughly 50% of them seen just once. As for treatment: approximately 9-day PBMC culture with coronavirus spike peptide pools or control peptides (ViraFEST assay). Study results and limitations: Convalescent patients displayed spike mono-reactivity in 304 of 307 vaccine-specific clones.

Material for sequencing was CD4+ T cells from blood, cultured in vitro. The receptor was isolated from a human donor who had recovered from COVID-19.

The CDR3 DNA follows: TGTGCCAGTAGACTAGCGGGAGTGTTCGATGAGCAGTTCTTC. Translated, it gives CASRLAGVFDEQFF. J is TRBJ2-1 and V is TRBV19, with 11 bases lining up with TRBD2. The V gene end was trimmed by 6 bases and the J gene end by 8 bases; junction bases not matched to a gene: 6. CDR1 LNHDA and CDR2 SQIVND come from the germline V gene (reference sequence). CDR3 size: 14 residues.